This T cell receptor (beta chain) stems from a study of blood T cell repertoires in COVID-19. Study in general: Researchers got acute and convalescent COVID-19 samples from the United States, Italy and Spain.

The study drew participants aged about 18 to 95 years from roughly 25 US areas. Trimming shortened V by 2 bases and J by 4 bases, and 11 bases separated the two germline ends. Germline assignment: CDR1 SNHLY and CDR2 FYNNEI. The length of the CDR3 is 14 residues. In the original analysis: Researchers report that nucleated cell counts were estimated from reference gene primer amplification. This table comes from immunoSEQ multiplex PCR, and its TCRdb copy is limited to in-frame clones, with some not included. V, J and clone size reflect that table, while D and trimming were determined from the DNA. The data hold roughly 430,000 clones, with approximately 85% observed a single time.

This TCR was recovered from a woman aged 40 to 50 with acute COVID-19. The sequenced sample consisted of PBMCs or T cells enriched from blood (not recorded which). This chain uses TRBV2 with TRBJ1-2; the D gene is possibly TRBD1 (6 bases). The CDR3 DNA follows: TGTGCCAGCAGTGAACGGGGGGCTATCTATGGCTACACCTTC. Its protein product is CASSERGAIYGYTF.